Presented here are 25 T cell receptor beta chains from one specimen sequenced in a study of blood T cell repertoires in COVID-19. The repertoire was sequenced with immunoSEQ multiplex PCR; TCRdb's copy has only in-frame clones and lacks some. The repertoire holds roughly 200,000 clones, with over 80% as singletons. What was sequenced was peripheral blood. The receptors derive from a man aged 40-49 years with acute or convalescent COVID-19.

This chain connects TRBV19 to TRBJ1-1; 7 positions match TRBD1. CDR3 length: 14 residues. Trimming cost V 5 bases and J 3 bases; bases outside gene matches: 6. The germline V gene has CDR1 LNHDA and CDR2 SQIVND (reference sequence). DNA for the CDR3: TGTGCCAGTAGTGGAGGGGGCTGGGACACTGAAGCTTTCTTT. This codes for CASSGGGWDTEAFF.

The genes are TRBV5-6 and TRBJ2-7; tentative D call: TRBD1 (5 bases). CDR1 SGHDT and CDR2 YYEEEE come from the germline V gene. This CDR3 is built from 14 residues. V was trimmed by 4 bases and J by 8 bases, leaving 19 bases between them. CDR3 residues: CASSPQARDSKQYF. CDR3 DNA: TGTGCCAGCAGCCCTCAGGCCCGAGACAGTAAGCAGTACTTC.

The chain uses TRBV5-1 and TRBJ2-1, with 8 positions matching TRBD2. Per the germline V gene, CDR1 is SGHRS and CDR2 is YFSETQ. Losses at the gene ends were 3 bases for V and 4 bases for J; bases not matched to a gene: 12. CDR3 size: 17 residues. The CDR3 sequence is CASSSTLAAAIYNEQFF. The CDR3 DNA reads TGCGCCAGCAGCTCCACACTAGCGGCAGCGATTTACAATGAGCAGTTCTTC.

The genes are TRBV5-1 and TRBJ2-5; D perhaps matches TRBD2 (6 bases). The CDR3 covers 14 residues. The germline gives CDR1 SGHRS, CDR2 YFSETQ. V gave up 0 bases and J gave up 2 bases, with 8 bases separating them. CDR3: CASSLGSGQETQYF. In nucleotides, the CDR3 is TGCGCCAGCAGCTTGGGTAGCGGTCAAGAGACCCAGTACTTC. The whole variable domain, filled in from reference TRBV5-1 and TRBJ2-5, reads KAGVTQTPRYLIKTRGQQVTLSCSPISGHRSVSWYQQTPGQGLQFLFEYFSETQRNKGNFPGRFSGRQFSNSRSEMNVSTLELGDSALYLCASSLGSGQETQYFGPGTRLLVL.

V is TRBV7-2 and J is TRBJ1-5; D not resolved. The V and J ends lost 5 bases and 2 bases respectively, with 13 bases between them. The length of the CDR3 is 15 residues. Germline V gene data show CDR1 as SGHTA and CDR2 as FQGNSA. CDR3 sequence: CASSPDSGGNQPQHF. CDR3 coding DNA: TGTGCCAGCAGCCCAGACTCCGGCGGCAATCAGCCCCAGCATTTT. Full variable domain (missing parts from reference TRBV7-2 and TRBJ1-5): GAGVSQSPSNKVTEKGKDVELRCDPISGHTALYWYRQSLGQGLEFLIYFQGNSAPDKSGLPSDRFSAERTGGSVSTLTIQRTQQEDSAVYLCASSPDSGGNQPQHFGDGTRLSIL.

CDR3 region: CASSLRNLAGGLNEQFF. The CDR3 nucleotides are TGCGCCAGCAGCTTGCGAAATCTAGCGGGAGGGCTCAATGAGCAGTTCTTC. The rearrangement joins TRBV5-1 to TRBJ2-1, with 12 positions matching TRBD2. Germline V gene lookup returns CDR1 SGHRS and CDR2 YFSETQ. The CDR3 is made up of 17 amino acids. V gave up 1 base and J gave up 6 bases; unmatched junction bases: 8.

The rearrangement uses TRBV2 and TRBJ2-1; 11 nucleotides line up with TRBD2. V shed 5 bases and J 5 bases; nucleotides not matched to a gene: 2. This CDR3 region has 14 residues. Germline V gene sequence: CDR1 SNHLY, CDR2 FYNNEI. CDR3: CASSRLAGHNEQFF. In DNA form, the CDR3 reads TGTGCCAGCAGTCGACTAGCGGGACACAATGAGCAGTTCTTC.

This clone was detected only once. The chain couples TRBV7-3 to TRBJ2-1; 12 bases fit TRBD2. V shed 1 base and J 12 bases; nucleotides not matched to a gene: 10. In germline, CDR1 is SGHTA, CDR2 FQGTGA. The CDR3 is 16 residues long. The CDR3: CASSLNPRATSGGQFF. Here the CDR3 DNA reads TGTGCCAGCAGCTTAAATCCTAGGGCGACTAGCGGGGGGCAGTTCTTC.

The CDR3: CASGDPGEYTEAFF. The CDR3 DNA reads TGTGCCAGCGGCGACCCGGGGGAGTACACTGAAGCTTTCTTT. The V call is TRBV9, the J call TRBJ1-1; maybe TRBD1 (5 bases). The CDR3 has 14 residues. The V end was cut by 7 bases, the J end by 3 bases, with 16 bases between. The germline gives CDR1 SGDLS, CDR2 YYNGEE.

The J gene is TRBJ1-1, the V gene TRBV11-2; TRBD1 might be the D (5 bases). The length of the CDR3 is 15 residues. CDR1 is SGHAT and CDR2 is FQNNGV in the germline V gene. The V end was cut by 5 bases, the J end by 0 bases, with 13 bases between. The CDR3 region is CASSPARVVNTEAFF. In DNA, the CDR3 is TGTGCCAGCAGCCCGGCCAGGGTAGTGAACACTGAAGCTTTCTTT. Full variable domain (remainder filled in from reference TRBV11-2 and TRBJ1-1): EAGVAQSPRYKIIEKRQSVAFWCNPISGHATLYWYQQILGQGPKLLIQFQNNGVVDDSQLPKDRFSAERLKGVDSTLKIQPAKLEDSAVYLCASSPARVVNTEAFFGQGTRLTVV.

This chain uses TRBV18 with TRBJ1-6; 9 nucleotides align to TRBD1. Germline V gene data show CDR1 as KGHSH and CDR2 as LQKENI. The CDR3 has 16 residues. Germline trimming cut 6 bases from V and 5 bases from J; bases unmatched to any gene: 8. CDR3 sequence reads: CASSPTGTGNNSPLHF. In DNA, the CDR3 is TGTGCCAGCTCTCCAACCGGGACAGGGAATAATTCACCCCTCCACTTT.

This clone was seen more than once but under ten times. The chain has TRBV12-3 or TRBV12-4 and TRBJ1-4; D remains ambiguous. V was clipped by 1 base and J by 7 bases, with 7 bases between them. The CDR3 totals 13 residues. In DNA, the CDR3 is TGTGCCAGCAGTTTAGGGTTTAGTGAAAAACTGTTTTTT. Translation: CASSLGFSEKLFF.

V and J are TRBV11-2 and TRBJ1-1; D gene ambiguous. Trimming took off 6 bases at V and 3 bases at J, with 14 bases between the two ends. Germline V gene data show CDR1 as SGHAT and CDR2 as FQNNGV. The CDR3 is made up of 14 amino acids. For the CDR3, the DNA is TGTGCCAGCAGGCAGAGGGCCCTGGACACTGAAGCTTTCTTT. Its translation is CASRQRALDTEAFF. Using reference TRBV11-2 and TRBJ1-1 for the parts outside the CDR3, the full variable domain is EAGVAQSPRYKIIEKRQSVAFWCNPISGHATLYWYQQILGQGPKLLIQFQNNGVVDDSQLPKDRFSAERLKGVDSTLKIQPAKLEDSAVYLCASRQRALDTEAFFGQGTRLTVV.

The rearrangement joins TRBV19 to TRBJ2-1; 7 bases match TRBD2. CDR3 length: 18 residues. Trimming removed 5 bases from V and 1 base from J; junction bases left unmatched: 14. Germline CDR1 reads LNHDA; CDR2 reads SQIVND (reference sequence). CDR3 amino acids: CASSDPGLVSGSYNEQFF. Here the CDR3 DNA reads TGTGCCAGTAGTGATCCCGGACTAGTTTCGGGGTCCTACAATGAGCAGTTCTTC.

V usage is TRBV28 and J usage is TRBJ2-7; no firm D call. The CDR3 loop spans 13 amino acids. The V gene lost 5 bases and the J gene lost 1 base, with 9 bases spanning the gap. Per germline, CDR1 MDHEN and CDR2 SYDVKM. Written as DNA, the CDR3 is TGTGCCAGCAGTATCGGGTCTTCCTACGAGCAGTACTTC. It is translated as CASSIGSSYEQYF.

The CDR3 sequence is CASSNAGNTGELFF. CDR3 bases: TGTGCCAGCTCGAACGCGGGGAACACCGGGGAGCTGTTTTTT. The chain is built from TRBV19 and TRBJ2-2; tentatively, D is TRBD2 (5 bases). Trimming removed 9 bases from V and 1 base from J, with 12 bases in between. Looked up from germline, CDR1 is LNHDA and CDR2 is SQIVND (reference sequence). The CDR3 is 14 residues long.

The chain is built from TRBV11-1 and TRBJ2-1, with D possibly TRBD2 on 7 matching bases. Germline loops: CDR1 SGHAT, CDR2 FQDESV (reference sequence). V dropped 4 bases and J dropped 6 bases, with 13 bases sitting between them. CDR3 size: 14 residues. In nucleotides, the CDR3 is TGTGCCAGCAGCTCCGCGGGGGCGCGCAATGAGCAGTTCTTC. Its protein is CASSSAGARNEQFF.

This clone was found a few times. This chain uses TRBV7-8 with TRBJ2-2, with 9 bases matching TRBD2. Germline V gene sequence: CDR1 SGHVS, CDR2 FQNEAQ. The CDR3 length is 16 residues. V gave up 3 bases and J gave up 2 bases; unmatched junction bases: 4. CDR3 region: CASSFRLAVNTGELFF. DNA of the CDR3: TGTGCCAGCAGCTTCAGACTAGCGGTTAACACCGGGGAGCTGTTTTTT.

The CDR3 loop is CASSLIGGDIQYF. The DNA for the CDR3 is TGTGCCAGCAGTTTAATTGGGGGGGACATTCAGTACTTC. The gene calls are TRBV2 and TRBJ2-4, with 7 bases identical to TRBD2. The CDR3 loop spans 13 amino acids. J gave up 8 bases and V 5 bases, and 6 bases lay outside the gene matches. CDR1 is SNHLY, CDR2 FYNNEI, per germline.

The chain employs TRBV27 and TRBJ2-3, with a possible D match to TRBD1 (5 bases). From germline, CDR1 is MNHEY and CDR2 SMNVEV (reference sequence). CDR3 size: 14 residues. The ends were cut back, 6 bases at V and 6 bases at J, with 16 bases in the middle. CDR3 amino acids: CASRFTGAGDTQYF. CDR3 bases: TGTGCCAGCAGATTTACGGGCGCAGGGGATACGCAGTATTTT.

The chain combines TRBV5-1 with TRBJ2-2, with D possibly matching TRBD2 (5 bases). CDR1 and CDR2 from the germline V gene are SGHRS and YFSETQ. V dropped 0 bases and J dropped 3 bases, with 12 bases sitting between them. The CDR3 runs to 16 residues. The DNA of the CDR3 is TGCGCCAGCAGCTTGGGAAACGTCGGGGACACCGGGGAGCTGTTTTTT. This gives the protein CASSLGNVGDTGELFF.

This CDR3 reads CASRTGDEQFF. In DNA form, the CDR3 reads TGTGCCAGCAGGACCGGGGATGAGCAGTTCTTC. The genes are TRBV3-1 (or the pseudogene TRBV3-2) and TRBJ2-1, with a possible D match to TRBD2 (5 bases). V was pared by 6 bases and J by 8 bases, with 8 bases between. CDR3 size: 11 residues. In germline, CDR1 is LGHDT, CDR2 YNNKEL (reference sequence).

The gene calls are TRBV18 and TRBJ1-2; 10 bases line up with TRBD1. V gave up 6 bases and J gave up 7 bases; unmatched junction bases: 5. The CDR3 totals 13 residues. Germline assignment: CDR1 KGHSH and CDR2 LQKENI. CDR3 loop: CASSGTGESGYTF. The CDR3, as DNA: TGTGCCAGCTCCGGGACAGGGGAATCTGGCTACACCTTC. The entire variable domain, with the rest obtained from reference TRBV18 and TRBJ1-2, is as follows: NAGVMQNPRHLVRRRGQEARLRCSPMKGHSHVYWYRQLPEEGLKFMVYLQKENIIDESGMPKERFSAEFPKEGPSILRIQQVVRGDSAAYFCASSGTGESGYTFGSGTRLTVV.

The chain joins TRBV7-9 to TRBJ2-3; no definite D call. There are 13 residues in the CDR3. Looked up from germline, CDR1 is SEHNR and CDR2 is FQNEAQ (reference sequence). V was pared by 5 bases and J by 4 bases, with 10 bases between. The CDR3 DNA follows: TGTGCCAGCAGCCCCCCAGTCGCAGATACGCAGTATTTT. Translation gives CASSPPVADTQYF.

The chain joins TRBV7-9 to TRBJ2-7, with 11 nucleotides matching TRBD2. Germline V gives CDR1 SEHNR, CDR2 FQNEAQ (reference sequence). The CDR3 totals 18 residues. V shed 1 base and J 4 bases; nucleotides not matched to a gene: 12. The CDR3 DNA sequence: TGTGCCAGCAGCTTAGATATAACTAGCGGGAGCGGGTGGTACGAGCAGTACTTC. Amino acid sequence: CASSLDITSGSGWYEQYF.